The 27 T cell receptor beta chains below were found in one sample sequenced in a study of beta chain features in type 1 diabetes. Study-wide results and caveats: Patients with Type 1 diabetes showed moderately but significantly shorter TCRB CDR3s in all four CD4+ subsets.

Of the isolated RNA, all was reverse transcribed, and so the sequenced material was expressed TCRB transcripts. The assay was immunoSEQ multiplex PCR, and TCRdb's table has in-frame clones only and misses some. Of 300,000 to 400,000 clones in the sample, over 8.5% were seen once. These receptors are not linked to any known antigen. Sample: central memory CD4+ T cells from blood. These receptors were taken from a man aged 25 to 45 with type 1 diabetes.

The sample holds a few counts of this clone. The V gene is TRBV7-2, the J gene TRBJ1-5; D is perhaps TRBD1 (5 bases). V lost 3 bases, J lost 0 bases, and 9 bases lay in between. Germline V gives CDR1 SGHTA, CDR2 FQGNSA. CDR3 length: 15 residues. This CDR3 is CASSFPGYSNQPQHF. As DNA, the CDR3 is TGTGCCAGCAGCTTCCCAGGGTATAGCAATCAGCCCCAGCATTTT.

This clone was picked up a small number of times. The chain has TRBV7-3 and TRBJ2-1; TRBD2 aligns across 14 bases. The CDR3 has 15 residues. Germline CDR1 and CDR2: SGHTA and FQGTGA. Trimming cost V 5 bases and J 10 bases; bases outside gene matches: 7. As DNA, the CDR3 is TGTGCCAGCAGCCTGACTAGCGGGAGGGCCGTGGAGCAGTTCTTC. Translation gives CASSLTSGRAVEQFF.

This clone was observed a handful of times. The chain is built from TRBV7-9 and TRBJ2-4; TRBD1 agrees at 7 bases. The CDR3 is 16 residues long. V gave up 4 bases and J gave up 3 bases; unmatched junction bases: 9. The germline V gene has CDR1 SEHNR and CDR2 FQNEAQ (reference sequence). CDR3 protein: CASSWEQGSRKNIQYF. The DNA of the CDR3 is TGTGCCAGCAGCTGGGAACAGGGGTCCCGCAAAAACATTCAGTACTTC.

This clone occurred a few times. The chain uses TRBV28 and TRBJ1-3, with D possibly matching TRBD1 (5 bases). The CDR3 contains 14 residues. Germline V CDR1 and CDR2: MDHEN, SYDVKM. Trimming cost V 4 bases and J 4 bases, with 11 bases left between them. CDR3 sequence reads: CASSYPGRGNTIYF. Here the CDR3 DNA reads TGTGCCAGCAGTTATCCGGGACGGGGAAACACCATATATTTT.

V and J are TRBV28 and TRBJ1-2; TRBD1 might be the D (5 bases). The CDR3 runs to 10 residues. Germline values: CDR1 MDHEN, CDR2 SYDVKM. Deletions cut 6 bases from V and 10 bases from J, with 9 bases between. The CDR3 DNA reads TGTGCCAGCAGAAACAGGTTCTACACCTTC. Its translation is CASRNRFYTF.

The chain has TRBV5-6 and TRBJ2-4; 11 bases are a match to TRBD2. The CDR3 extends over 15 amino acids. Germline-derived CDR1 and CDR2 are SGHDT and YYEEEE. With V trimmed by 4 bases and J by 8 bases, 8 bases remained unmatched. The CDR3: CASSNSGRAGDIQYF. The CDR3 DNA sequence: TGTGCCAGCAGCAATAGCGGGAGGGCCGGAGACATTCAGTACTTC.

The V call is TRBV29-1, the J call TRBJ1-2; 8 bases fit TRBD1. Trimming cost V 3 bases and J 7 bases; bases outside gene matches: 13. Germline V lookup: CDR1 SQVTM, CDR2 ANQGSEA. The CDR3 sequence is 15 residues long. The CDR3 bases are TGCAGCGTTGAGGCCCGCGGGCAGGGGGCGTCTGGCTACACCTTC. Its translation is CSVEARGQGASGYTF.

This clone was seen many times. The chain has TRBV9 and TRBJ2-7; 8 bases map to TRBD1. V was clipped by 4 bases and J by 1 base; unmatched bases: 7. There are 15 residues in the CDR3. Germline CDR1 SGDLS, CDR2 YYNGEE. The DNA for the CDR3 is TGTGCCAGCAGCAGCGACAGGGGACCGTCCTACGAGCAGTACTTC. Translation: CASSSDRGPSYEQYF. The full variable domain, its missing parts supplied by reference TRBV9 and TRBJ2-7, is DSGVTQTPKHLITATGQRVTLRCSPRSGDLSVYWYQQSLDQGLQFLIQYYNGEERAKGNILERFSAQQFPDLHSELNLSSLELGDSALYFCASSSDRGPSYEQYFGPGTRLTVT.

In its sample, this clone was seen many times. CDR3 sequence (DNA): TGTGCCATCAGTGAGTCGGGGGGGGTCCAAGAGACCCAGTACTTC. This sequence encodes CAISESGGVQETQYF. This chain connects TRBV10-3 to TRBJ2-5; TRBD2 matches at 7 bases. Germline CDR1 ENHRY, CDR2 SYGVKD. The CDR3 contains 15 residues. The V gene end was trimmed by 0 bases and the J gene end by 1 base; junction bases not matched to a gene: 2.

V is TRBV7-2 and J is TRBJ2-4, with 9 bases that match TRBD1. Germline CDR1 reads SGHTA; CDR2 reads FQGNSA. V dropped 2 bases and J dropped 8; count of bases not matched to a gene: 4. CDR3 length: 14 amino acids. In nucleotides, the CDR3 is TGTGCCAGCAGCTTAACAGGGGGCCGGGACATTCAGTACTTC. Its translation is CASSLTGGRDIQYF.

In its sample, this clone was seen many times. The chain is built from TRBV28 and TRBJ1-5; TRBD1 agrees at 9 bases. V lost 7 bases, J lost 7 bases, and 11 bases stayed unmatched. Germline V gene sequence: CDR1 MDHEN, CDR2 SYDVKM. The CDR3 is made up of 15 amino acids. The CDR3 nucleotides are TGTGCCAGCAAGAGTATCGACAGGGGGGGACAGCCCCAGCATTTT. Translation gives CASKSIDRGGQPQHF.

The chain carries TRBV6-1 and TRBJ1-4, with a weak D call TRBD1 (5 bases). The CDR3 loop spans 12 amino acids. The ends were cut back, 10 bases at V and 5 bases at J, with 11 bases in the middle. The germline V gene encodes CDR1 MNHNS and CDR2 SASEGT. Here the CDR3 DNA reads TGTGCCACCAGGGCCCCCAATGAAAAACTGTTTTTT. Translating it yields CATRAPNEKLFF.

This clone was recorded a few times. The rearrangement uses TRBV6-5 and TRBJ2-3, with no clear D. V was pared by 6 bases and J by 1 base, with 8 bases between. There are 13 residues in the CDR3. In germline, CDR1 is MNHEY, CDR2 SVGAGI. The DNA of the CDR3 is TGTGCCAGCAGCCGGGCGGGCACAGATACGCAGTATTTT. Translation: CASSRAGTDTQYF.

About this clone itself: Other DNA sequences within the sample encode an identical CDR3. The rearrangement joins TRBV5-1 to TRBJ2-1, with D uncertain. The CDR3 is 16 amino acids. Per the germline V gene, CDR1 is SGHRS and CDR2 is YFSETQ. V gave up 0 bases and J gave up 9 bases, with 19 bases separating them. The CDR3 loop reads CASSLEVQSLGGEQFF. The CDR3 DNA reads TGCGCCAGCAGCTTGGAGGTGCAGTCTTTAGGTGGTGAGCAGTTCTTC.

In its sample, this clone was seen a few times. This rearrangement joins TRBV28 to TRBJ1-2; D is undetermined. The CDR3 is made up of 15 amino acids. V lost 5 bases and J lost 6, with 19 bases in between. Looked up from germline, CDR1 is MDHEN and CDR2 is SYDVKM. As DNA, the CDR3 is TGTGCCAGCAGTCAACCCAGCGGGCGAAGGGATGGCTACACCTTC. Its protein is CASSQPSGRRDGYTF.

As to this clone: It is likely a read error: a sequence one base away is far more abundant. Other DNA sequences of this sample code for an identical CDR3. The V and J genes are TRBV7-3 and TRBJ2-1, with D hard to call. Trimming shortened V by 3 bases and J by 6 bases, and 3 bases separated the two germline ends. This CDR3 has 11 amino acids. Germline values: CDR1 SGHTA, CDR2 FQGTGA. The chain's CDR3 is CASSLINEQFF. The CDR3 nucleotides are TGTGCCAGCAGCTTGATCAATGAGCAGTTCTTC.

In its sample, this clone was seen a few times. The chain employs TRBV19 and TRBJ1-5; unclear D gene. V was clipped by 7 bases and J by 3 bases, with 13 bases between them. The germline CDR1 and CDR2 sequences are LNHDA and SQIVND (reference sequence). CDR3 size: 14 residues. DNA of the CDR3: TGTGCCAGTAAGCTCCGGGAGCTCAATCAGCCCCAGCATTTT. Protein: CASKLRELNQPQHF.

This clone was found a few times. This chain joins TRBV19 and TRBJ1-2; the D is unclear. Trimming left V 7 bases short and J 2 bases short, with 8 bases between. The CDR3 runs to 12 residues. CDR1 and CDR2 from the germline V gene are LNHDA and SQIVND (reference sequence). CDR3 residues: CASIGFNYGYTF. As DNA, the CDR3 is TGTGCCAGTATAGGTTTCAACTATGGCTACACCTTC.

This chain connects TRBV7-2 to TRBJ2-7, with TRBD1 as a possible D gene (5 bases). Germline-derived CDR1 and CDR2 are SGHTA and FQGNSA. V shed 6 bases and J shed 6 bases, with 9 bases lying between them. The CDR3 length is 11 residues. The CDR3 protein is CASRGEVEQYF. The CDR3 bases are TGTGCCAGCAGAGGGGAAGTCGAGCAGTACTTC.

This chain links TRBV4-2 with TRBJ2-3, with TRBD2 identical over 10 bases. From germline, CDR1 is LGHNA and CDR2 YNFKEQ. The trim removed 5 bases at V and 2 bases at J, leaving 4 bases unmatched. This CDR3 comprises 15 residues. The CDR3 here is CASSAGTSVTDTQYF. The CDR3 DNA reads as TGTGCCAGCAGCGCCGGGACTAGCGTCACAGATACGCAGTATTTT.

CDR3 loop: CSVEGGLGGADTQYF. The DNA for the CDR3 is TGCAGCGTTGAAGGTGGGCTAGGGGGGGCAGATACGCAGTATTTT. This chain uses TRBV29-1 with TRBJ2-3, with D perhaps TRBD2 (7 bases). Trimming pared 1 base from V and 4 bases from J, leaving 15 bases between. The CDR3 sequence is 15 residues long. Germline V gene lookup returns CDR1 SQVTM and CDR2 ANQGSEA.

The V and J genes are TRBV7-2 and TRBJ2-7, with D perhaps matching TRBD1 (5 bases). The CDR3 runs to 16 residues. The V end was cut by 5 bases, the J end by 0 bases, with 17 bases between. Germline V gene lookup returns CDR1 SGHTA and CDR2 FQGNSA. The CDR3 nucleotides read TGTGCCAGCAGCCCTTCATTGGCGCAGGGCTCCTACGAGCAGTACTTC. Translated: CASSPSLAQGSYEQYF.

This clone was found once. The chain recombines TRBV4-3 with TRBJ2-5; D unclear. From germline, CDR1 is LGHNA and CDR2 YSLEER. The CDR3 has 16 amino acids. The ends were cut back, 6 bases at V and 0 bases at J, with 17 bases in the middle. CDR3 in amino acids: CASSPGWQANQETQYF. In DNA form, the CDR3 reads TGCGCCAGCAGTCCCGGCTGGCAGGCGAACCAAGAGACCCAGTACTTC.

This clone was picked up a small number of times. The chain is built from TRBV11-3 and TRBJ2-5; TRBD1 matches at 12 bases. Per germline, CDR1 SGHNT and CDR2 YENEEA. The junction had 8 bases not matched to a gene; V was cut back by 5 bases and J by 4 bases. The CDR3 runs 16 residues. CDR3 sequence reads: CASSPSGTGGAETQYF. DNA for the CDR3: TGTGCCAGCAGCCCATCCGGGACAGGGGGCGCAGAGACCCAGTACTTC.

A few counts support this clone. The chain combines TRBV28 with TRBJ2-7; a weak D match, TRBD1 (6 bases). V lost 6 bases to trimming and J lost 3 bases, with 15 bases between them. The CDR3 has 14 amino acids. CDR1 is MDHEN, CDR2 SYDVKM, per germline. CDR3 sequence (DNA): TGTGCCAGCAGATCAGGACAGATAGGCTACGAGCAGTACTTC. Translating it yields CASRSGQIGYEQYF.

This clone was counted many times. This sequence joins TRBV18 and TRBJ1-2, with TRBD1 identical over 8 bases. Looked up from germline, CDR1 is KGHSH and CDR2 is LQKENI. This CDR3 has 17 residues. J lost 1 base, V lost 5 bases, and 12 bases had no gene match. CDR3 nucleotide sequence: TGTGCCAGCTCAACCTCGGTCGGGGACAGGAGTAACTATGGCTACACCTTC. Translating it yields CASSTSVGDRSNYGYTF.

The table lists this clone with many counts. This chain joins TRBV28 and TRBJ2-7, with D tentatively TRBD2 (6 bases). This CDR3 region has 14 residues. The V gene's germline CDR1 is MDHEN and CDR2 SYDVKM. The V end lost 5 bases, the J end lost 5 bases, and 16 bases lay between the germline ends. The CDR3 bases are TGTGCCAGCAGTCCCGGGGGTCGACAGCACGAGCAGTACTTC. Protein sequence: CASSPGGRQHEQYF. The variable domain in full, with the rest retrieved from reference TRBV28 and TRBJ2-7, is DVKVTQSSRYLVKRTGEKVFLECVQDMDHENMFWYRQDPGLGLRLIYFSYDVKMKEKGDIPEGYSVSREKKERFSLILESASTNQTSMYLCASSPGGRQHEQYFGPGTRLTVT.